Listed here are 25 T cell receptor beta chains from one sample, sequenced in a study of blood T cell repertoires in COVID-19. The method was immunoSEQ multiplex PCR; TCRdb's version includes in-frame clones alone and lacks a portion of them. Of approximately 380,000 clones listed, roughly 91% were seen once; the top ten hold roughly 1.2%. The sample comprised PBMCs or T cells enriched from blood (not recorded which). The receptor source for this set is a woman younger than 35 who had recovered from COVID-19.

This sequence joins TRBV27 and TRBJ1-6; 8 bases are a match to TRBD1. Germline V gene lookup returns CDR1 MNHEY and CDR2 SMNVEV (reference sequence). Losses at the gene ends were 3 bases for V and 8 bases for J; bases not matched to a gene: 15. The CDR3 length is 18 residues. CDR3 in amino acids: CASSLSPPPDRAYSPLHF. The CDR3 DNA sequence: TGTGCCAGCAGTTTGTCACCACCGCCGGACAGGGCCTATTCACCCCTCCACTTT.

The chain links TRBV7-3 to TRBJ1-1; D gene uncertain. Trimming took off 5 bases at V and 1 base at J, with 11 bases between the two ends. Germline-derived CDR1 and CDR2 are SGHTA and FQGTGA. The CDR3 length is 14 residues. CDR3 sequence (DNA): TGTGCCAGCAGCCCTGGACGGGGGAACACTGAAGCTTTCTTT. It is translated as CASSPGRGNTEAFF.

V gene TRBV7-2 combines with J gene TRBJ2-1; tentative D call: TRBD2 (5 bases). V was trimmed by 5 bases and J by 2 bases, leaving 13 bases between them. This CDR3 has 15 amino acids. Germline V gives CDR1 SGHTA, CDR2 FQGNSA. Here the CDR3 reads CASSARTRAYNEQFF. CDR3 sequence (DNA): TGTGCCAGCAGCGCCCGGACGAGGGCCTACAATGAGCAGTTCTTC.

V is TRBV4-2 and J is TRBJ1-2; D is unclear. V was clipped by 4 bases and J by 7 bases, with 22 bases between them. Germline loops: CDR1 LGHNA, CDR2 YNFKEQ. This CDR3 region has 16 residues. In nucleotides, the CDR3 is TGTGCCAGCAGCCTAGGCGGGCAGGCCGGAGGTGGTGGCTACACCTTC. Amino acids: CASSLGGQAGGGGYTF.

This chain joins TRBV21-1 and TRBJ1-1; the table assigns TRBD1, which was not confirmed against the DNA. TRBV21-1 is assigned pseudogene status. The CDR3 has 14 amino acids. The CDR3 loop is CASSMGQANTEAFF. CDR3 coding DNA: TGTGCCAGCAGCATGGGACAGGCGAACACTGAAGCTTTCTTT.

V gene TRBV7-2 combines with J gene TRBJ2-1, with 8 bases fitting TRBD2. Germline V gene lookup returns CDR1 SGHTA and CDR2 FQGNSA. The CDR3 is made up of 14 amino acids. V was clipped by 4 bases and J by 2 bases; unmatched bases: 1. The CDR3 loop is CASSSSGPYNEQFF. DNA of the CDR3: TGTGCCAGCAGCTCTAGCGGGCCCTACAATGAGCAGTTCTTC.

The V gene is TRBV6-5, the J gene TRBJ2-5; TRBD1 agrees at 10 bases. V dropped 8 bases and J dropped 7; count of bases not matched to a gene: 4. The CDR3 consists of 12 residues. Per the germline V gene, CDR1 is MNHEY and CDR2 is SVGAGI. CDR3 nucleotides: TGTGCCAGCGGACAGGGGGGGGCGACCCAGTACTTC. It specifies CASGQGGATQYF.

The V gene is TRBV4-1, the J gene TRBJ1-1; TRBD1 aligns across 12 bases. The CDR3 loop spans 16 amino acids. Germline values: CDR1 MGHRA, CDR2 YSYEKL. With V trimmed by 6 bases and J by 4 bases, 9 bases remained unmatched. CDR3 nucleotides: TGCGCCAGCAGAGATTGGGACAGGGGGCTAGGCACTGAAGCTTTCTTT. It translates to CASRDWDRGLGTEAFF.

The chain has TRBV6-2 or TRBV6-3 and TRBJ1-2; D gene uncertain. The CDR3 has 11 residues. Trimming cost V 5 bases and J 8 bases, with 9 bases left between them. Germline V lookup: CDR1 MNHEY, CDR2 SVGEGT. CDR3 bases: TGTGCCAGCAGTAGCTACGTCGGCTACACCTTC. Its translation is CASSSYVGYTF.

This chain uses TRBV3-1 (or the pseudogene TRBV3-2) with TRBJ2-1; 8 nucleotides line up with TRBD2. This CDR3 is 16 amino acids long. The germline V gene encodes CDR1 LGHDT and CDR2 YNNKEL (reference sequence). V dropped 5 bases and J dropped 7; count of bases not matched to a gene: 13. CDR3 protein: CASSFYGGAAWNEQFF. DNA of the CDR3: TGTGCCAGCAGCTTTTACGGGGGGGCCGCCTGGAATGAGCAGTTCTTC.

This clone was seen only a few times. The genes are TRBV20-1 and TRBJ1-2, with D maybe TRBD1 (6 bases). This CDR3 comprises 14 residues. Germline V gene data show CDR1 as DFQATT and CDR2 as SNEGSKA (reference sequence). V lost 3 bases to trimming and J lost 0 bases, with 11 bases between them. The CDR3 DNA sequence: TGCAGTGCTAGTAACAGGGACACTAACTATGGCTACACCTTC. Protein sequence: CSASNRDTNYGYTF.

V and J are TRBV9 and TRBJ1-1; tentatively, D is TRBD1 (5 bases). Trimming removed 3 bases at V and 4 bases at J, with 10 bases between. In germline, CDR1 is SGDLS, CDR2 YYNGEE. The CDR3 has 13 residues. The CDR3 spells CASSEHGATEAFF. CDR3 DNA sequence: TGTGCCAGCAGCGAACATGGGGCCACTGAAGCTTTCTTT.

This chain connects TRBV30 to TRBJ1-2, with 7 nucleotides matching TRBD1. The germline CDR1 and CDR2 sequences are GTSNPN and SVGIG (reference sequence). V shed 2 bases and J 7 bases; nucleotides not matched to a gene: 7. This CDR3 is 13 amino acids long. The CDR3 sequence is CAWSPTGTVGYTF. Here the CDR3 DNA reads TGTGCCTGGAGTCCGACCGGGACAGTTGGCTACACCTTC.

V and J are TRBV2 and TRBJ1-2; D is possibly TRBD1 (6 bases). The CDR3 sequence is 13 residues long. V shed 8 bases and J shed 4 bases, with 14 bases lying between them. In germline, CDR1 is SNHLY, CDR2 FYNNEI. This CDR3 is CASLGLDSYGYTF. CDR3 coding DNA: TGTGCCAGCCTGGGATTGGACAGCTATGGCTACACCTTC.

The chain joins TRBV28 to TRBJ1-5; 7 positions match TRBD1. The V segment lost 6 bases and the J segment 5 bases; nucleotides outside the gene matches: 10. CDR1 is MDHEN and CDR2 is SYDVKM in the germline V gene. The CDR3 length is 15 residues. The CDR3 is CASSLGGRADQPQHF. CDR3 nucleotide sequence: TGTGCCAGCAGCTTAGGGGGCCGGGCGGATCAGCCCCAGCATTTT.

The chain uses TRBV18 and TRBJ1-1; the match to TRBD1 covers 8 bases. After removal of 3 bases from V and 1 base from J, the junction contained 4 bases not matched to a gene. Germline CDR1 reads KGHSH; CDR2 reads LQKENI. This CDR3 has 15 residues. CDR3 in amino acids: CASSPRTGTNTEAFF. The CDR3 DNA sequence: TGTGCCAGCTCACCGAGGACAGGGACGAACACTGAAGCTTTCTTT.

The chain combines TRBV5-1 with TRBJ1-5; a possible D gene is TRBD1 (6 bases). Germline V gene data show CDR1 as SGHRS and CDR2 as YFSETQ. CDR3 size: 14 residues. V lost 4 bases, J lost 4 bases, and 12 bases lay in between. The CDR3 region is CASSPGQRNQPQHF. The CDR3 DNA follows: TGCGCCAGCAGCCCAGGACAGCGAAATCAGCCCCAGCATTTT.

This sequence joins TRBV6-1 and TRBJ1-1; no definite D call. CDR3 length equals 13 residues. V was shortened by 1 base and J by 7 bases, with 10 bases between the two germline ends. CDR1 is MNHNS, CDR2 SASEGT, per germline. DNA for the CDR3: TGTGCCAGCAGTGAAGGCAGAGGAGGTGAAGCTTTCTTT. Protein product: CASSEGRGGEAFF.

V usage is TRBV5-6 and J usage is TRBJ1-2, with TRBD1 identical over 10 bases. The J segment lost 3 bases and the V segment lost 2 bases, leaving 7 bases of the junction unmatched. The CDR3 covers 16 residues. Germline values: CDR1 SGHDT, CDR2 YYEEEE. CDR3 protein: CASSFDRGLSDYGYTF. The CDR3 DNA is TGTGCCAGCAGCTTCGACAGGGGGCTATCTGACTATGGCTACACCTTC.

The rearrangement links TRBV4-1 to TRBJ2-1; 9 bases match TRBD2. The CDR3 length is 17 residues. Germline-derived CDR1 and CDR2 are MGHRA and YSYEKL. Germline trimming cut 4 bases from V and 1 base from J; bases unmatched to any gene: 8. This chain's CDR3 is CASSPRMAGGSYNEQFF. CDR3 sequence (DNA): TGCGCCAGCAGCCCCCGGATGGCGGGGGGGTCCTACAATGAGCAGTTCTTC.

This chain connects TRBV5-1 to TRBJ1-1, with D possibly matching TRBD1 (5 bases). This CDR3 contains 15 residues. V dropped 0 bases and J dropped 1 base, with 10 bases sitting between them. CDR1 and CDR2 (germline): SGHRS, YFSETQ. The CDR3 loop reads CASSLEDSRNTEAFF. In DNA, the CDR3 is TGCGCCAGCAGCTTGGAAGACAGCCGGAACACTGAAGCTTTCTTT.

This chain links TRBV4-1 with TRBJ2-1, with 7 bases lining up with TRBD1. J was trimmed by 7 bases and V by 1 base; bases with no gene match: 4. In germline, CDR1 is MGHRA, CDR2 YSYEKL. The CDR3 loop spans 14 amino acids. The DNA of the CDR3 is TGCGCCAGCAGCCAAGTGCCAGGGGGAAATGAGCAGTTCTTC. Translation: CASSQVPGGNEQFF.

This chain links TRBV6-5 with TRBJ1-5, with 9 positions matching TRBD1. Germline V gene data show CDR1 as MNHEY and CDR2 as SVGAGI. V lost 7 bases and J lost 7; bases outside the gene matches: 8. This CDR3 comprises 14 residues. The CDR3, as DNA: TGTGCCAGCAACGAACAGGGGGCAGGGCAGCCCCAGCATTTT. It translates to CASNEQGAGQPQHF.

This sequence joins TRBV5-1 and TRBJ2-7; 12 bases agree with TRBD2. This CDR3 has 18 residues. In germline, CDR1 is SGHRS, CDR2 YFSETQ. With V trimmed by 4 bases and J by 3 bases, 14 bases remained unmatched. For the CDR3, the DNA is TGCGCCAGCAGCCTCGAAACTCTCGGACTAGCGGGGAACTACGAGCAGTACTTC. Translated, it gives CASSLETLGLAGNYEQYF.

This sequence joins TRBV18 and TRBJ1-3; TRBD1 matches at 11 bases. Unmatched junction bases numbered 13, after V lost 3 bases and J lost 3 bases. The CDR3 covers 19 residues. Germline lookup yields CDR1 KGHSH and CDR2 LQKENI. CDR3 DNA sequence: TGTGCCAGCTCACCTCGGGCGGTCGGACAGGGGGCTAGTGGAAACACCATATATTTT. It yields the protein CASSPRAVGQGASGNTIYF.